These T cell receptor beta chains were read from a single sample in a study of cytomegalovirus exposure and HLA in healthy donors. Profiled with immunoSEQ multiplex PCR; TCRdb holds only in-frame clones, not every one. The sample lists approximately 90,000 clones, about 94% occurring once. The sequenced material came from PBMCs. Receptor source: a woman aged 30 to 39 in good health and CMV-seropositive. Both conserved end residues are part of each CDR3. The D gene is left open where the match is weak. Clone size is given for some rows only: seen once, a few or many times, or a class if the clone is expanded.

J gene: TRBJ1-1; V gene: TRBV28; clone size: .; D gene: TRBD1; CDR3 DNA: TGTGCCAGCAGTTTATCACAGGGGTGGTACACTGAAGCTTTCTTT; CDR3 protein: CASSLSQGWYTEAFF
J gene: TRBJ2-1; V gene: TRBV19; clone size: .; D gene: TRBD2; CDR3 DNA: TGTGCCAGTAGTAACCCGTATCGCGGGAGGCGTGAGCAGTTCTTC; CDR3 protein: CASSNPYRGRREQFF
J gene: TRBJ1-3; V gene: TRBV15; clone size: .; D gene: .; CDR3 DNA: TGTGCCACCAGCAGAGGACCCCCGGGTCTAGGTTCCTCTGGAAACACCATATATTTT; CDR3 protein: CATSRGPPGLGSSGNTIYF
J gene: TRBJ2-7; V gene: TRBV19; clone size: .; D gene: .; CDR3 DNA: TGTGCCAGTAGTATTCGACTCTTCGACGAGCAGTACTTC; CDR3 protein: CASSIRLFDEQYF
J gene: TRBJ2-1; V gene: TRBV28; clone size: .; D gene: TRBD2; CDR3 DNA: TGTGCCAGCAGCCAGGGACTAGCGGGAGCGAATGAGCAGTTCTTC; CDR3 protein: CASSQGLAGANEQFF
J gene: TRBJ1-1; V gene: TRBV6-6; clone size: .; D gene: TRBD1; CDR3 DNA: TGTGCCAGCAGCACCCGGACAGGGACCACTGAAGCTTTCTTT; CDR3 protein: CASSTRTGTTEAFF
J gene: TRBJ2-1; V gene: TRBV6-4; clone size: .; D gene: TRBD1; CDR3 DNA: TGTGCCAGCAGTGACGGGGGGGGGACAGGGGCAAATGAGCAGTTCTTC; CDR3 protein: CASSDGGGTGANEQFF
J gene: TRBJ2-1; V gene: TRBV15; clone size: .; D gene: .; CDR3 DNA: TGTGCCTCTAGACCGGAACTATCCGCCTACAATGAGCAGTTCTTC; CDR3 protein: CASRPELSAYNEQFF
J gene: TRBJ2-7; V gene: TRBV6-6; clone size: .; D gene: .; CDR3 DNA: TGTGCCAGCAGTTACGGTCCCAGGGGAAGCTCCTACGAGCAGTACTTC; CDR3 protein: CASSYGPRGSSYEQYF
J gene: TRBJ2-1; V gene: TRBV6-4; clone size: few; D gene: TRBD2; CDR3 DNA: TGTGCCAGCAGTGGCGAGACTAGCGGGAGTGATGAGCAGTTCTTC; CDR3 protein: CASSGETSGSDEQFF
J gene: TRBJ2-7; V gene: TRBV9; clone size: .; D gene: .; CDR3 DNA: .; CDR3 protein: CASSVGPGGSYEQYF
J gene: TRBJ2-1; V gene: TRBV14; clone size: .; D gene: TRBD2; CDR3 DNA: TGTGCCAGCAGCCAAGTGGCGGGAGGCGGAGAGCAGTTCTTC; CDR3 protein: CASSQVAGGGEQFF
J gene: TRBJ2-7; V gene: TRBV6-5; clone size: .; D gene: .; CDR3 DNA: TGTGCCAGCAGCCCTACTAGGACGGTAATCCACGAGCAGTACTTC; CDR3 protein: CASSPTRTVIHEQYF
J gene: TRBJ1-2; V gene: TRBV30; clone size: .; D gene: TRBD1; CDR3 DNA: TGTGCCTGGAGACGACAGGGGGTGTATGGCTACACCTTC; CDR3 protein: CAWRRQGVYGYTF
J gene: TRBJ2-1; V gene: TRBV12-5; clone size: .; D gene: TRBD2; CDR3 DNA: TGTGCTAGTGGTCCTCTAGCGGGAGGGGAGGAGCAGTTCTTC; CDR3 protein: CASGPLAGGEEQFF
J gene: TRBJ2-1; V gene: TRBV27; clone size: .; D gene: .; CDR3 DNA: TGTGCCAGCAGTCCCTTGGGAGTCTCCTACAATGAGCAGTTCTTC; CDR3 protein: CASSPLGVSYNEQFF
J gene: TRBJ2-7; V gene: TRBV23-1; clone size: .; D gene: TRBD1; CDR3 DNA: TGCGCCAGCAGTCAATCGACAGGGTCCGAACACGAGCAGTACTTC; CDR3 protein: CASSQSTGSEHEQYF
J gene: TRBJ2-3; V gene: TRBV25-1; clone size: .; D gene: .; CDR3 DNA: TGTGCCAGCAGTGAAGCGGGCACAGATACGCAGTATTTT; CDR3 protein: CASSEAGTDTQYF
J gene: TRBJ2-1; V gene: TRBV7-3; clone size: .; D gene: TRBD2; CDR3 DNA: TGTGCCAGCAGTTCCCTGGGGACTAGCGGGACCTTCACCCTTAATGAGCAGTTCTTC; CDR3 protein: CASSSLGTSGTFTLNEQFF
J gene: TRBJ2-5; V gene: TRBV15; clone size: .; D gene: .; CDR3 DNA: TGTGCCACCAGCAGGCTCGAGGCGGAAGGAGGAGAGACCCAGTACTTC; CDR3 protein: CATSRLEAEGGETQYF
J gene: TRBJ2-5; V gene: TRBV15; clone size: .; D gene: .; CDR3 DNA: TGTGCCACCAGCAGAGATTTGGAGGACGGGGAGACCCAGTACTTC; CDR3 protein: CATSRDLEDGETQYF
J gene: TRBJ2-5; V gene: TRBV19; clone size: once; D gene: .; CDR3 DNA: TGTGCCAGTAGTACTCCCGGGAAGGTTAGAGAGACCCAGTACTTC; CDR3 protein: CASSTPGKVRETQYF
J gene: TRBJ2-7; V gene: TRBV27; clone size: .; D gene: TRBD1; CDR3 DNA: TGTGCCAGCAGTCAACAGGGACAGACCTACGAGCAGTACTTC; CDR3 protein: CASSQQGQTYEQYF
J gene: TRBJ2-2; V gene: TRBV19; clone size: .; D gene: TRBD2; CDR3 DNA: TGTGCCAGTAGTACCTTAGCGGGATTCAACACCGGGGAGCTGTTTTTT; CDR3 protein: CASSTLAGFNTGELFF
J gene: TRBJ2-3; V gene: TRBV10-3; clone size: .; D gene: TRBD2; CDR3 DNA: TGTGCCACCCTAGCGGGAGAGGGAGATACGCAGTATTTT; CDR3 protein: CATLAGEGDTQYF
J gene: TRBJ1-1; V gene: TRBV7-9; clone size: .; D gene: TRBD1; CDR3 DNA: TGTGCCAGCAGCAAACCTCAGGGGGCTGACACTGAAGCTTTCTTT; CDR3 protein: CASSKPQGADTEAFF
J gene: TRBJ1-1; V gene: TRBV6-1; clone size: .; D gene: .; CDR3 DNA: TGTGCCAGCAGTGAACACTCCACTGAAGCTTTCTTT; CDR3 protein: CASSEHSTEAFF
J gene: TRBJ2-3; V gene: TRBV28; clone size: .; D gene: .; CDR3 DNA: TGTGCCAGCAGTCCGGACTCAGTTTCTACAGATACGCAGTATTTT; CDR3 protein: CASSPDSVSTDTQYF